Below, 21 T cell receptor beta chains from the same sample are listed, as sequenced in a study of metastatic and nonmetastatic thyroid tumors. Every patient underwent thyroid surgery untreated. TCRdb re-called clones from the PCR reads using MiXCR. This sample carries about 30,000 clones, around 25% of them seen once, and the ten largest clones take around 9.6%. Sequenced input: blood. These receptors all stem from a female donor with papillary thyroid cancer or a benign thyroid nodule (not recorded which). Some clones in this sample may be carry-over from other donors' samples.

This clone appeared many times. This chain joins TRBV5-1 and TRBJ2-1; D might be TRBD2 (6 bases). The V end was cut by 4 bases, the J end by 2 bases, with 10 bases between. The germline V gene encodes CDR1 SGHRS and CDR2 YFSETQ. This CDR3 has 14 amino acids. The chain's CDR3 is CASSRLAAYNEQFF. The CDR3 nucleotides read TGCGCCAGCAGCAGGTTAGCGGCCTACAATGAGCAGTTCTTC.

This clone was seen many times. The CDR3 loop reads CASSPLSGTSTDTQYF. CDR3 in DNA: TGTGCCAGCAGCCCGCTTTCAGGGACTAGCACAGATACGCAGTATTTT. The chain has TRBV9 and TRBJ2-3, with D perhaps matching TRBD2 (6 bases). Trimming pared 4 bases from V and 0 bases from J, leaving 15 bases between. This CDR3 spans 16 amino acids. Per the germline V gene, CDR1 is SGDLS and CDR2 is YYNGEE.

The count of this clone is one. The chain recombines TRBV5-5 with TRBJ1-5; D is uncertain. The V end was cut by 2 bases, the J end by 2 bases, with 8 bases between. Germline CDR1 reads SGHKS; CDR2 reads YYEKEE (reference sequence). This CDR3 contains 14 residues. This CDR3 reads CASSLRDGNQPQHF. CDR3 DNA sequence: TGTGCCAGCAGCTTAAGGGATGGCAATCAGCCCCAGCATTTT. The whole variable domain, remainder taken from reference TRBV5-5 and TRBJ1-5, is DAGVTQSPTHLIKTRGQQVTLRCSPISGHKSVSWYQQVLGQGPQFIFQYYEKEERGRGNFPDRFSARQFPNYSSELNVNALLLGDSALYLCASSLRDGNQPQHFGDGTRLSIL.

The J gene is TRBJ2-6, the V gene TRBV6-1; no definite D call. V lost 7 bases, J lost 3 bases, and 19 bases lay in between. CDR3 length: 17 amino acids. Germline CDR1 and CDR2: MNHNS and SASEGT. CDR3 sequence reads: CASTSFRRHCGANVLTF. CDR3 bases: TGTGCCAGCACCTCTTTCCGGAGACACTGTGGGGCCAACGTCCTGACTTTC.

This clone was recorded at least ten times. The chain recombines TRBV20-1 with TRBJ2-7; 7 nucleotides align to TRBD2. Germline V gene sequence: CDR1 DFQATT, CDR2 SNEGSKA (reference sequence). The ends lost 3 bases at V and 4 bases at J; junction bases unmatched: 9. The CDR3 loop spans 14 amino acids. CDR3 sequence reads: CSARSGGGWYEQYF. CDR3 sequence (DNA): TGCAGTGCTAGGTCTGGGGGAGGGTGGTACGAGCAGTACTTC.

This clone was observed a few times. The chain employs TRBV28 and TRBJ2-2; D uncertain. Trimming cost V 3 bases and J 9 bases, with 17 bases left between them. The CDR3 is made up of 15 amino acids. In germline, CDR1 is MDHEN, CDR2 SYDVKM. The CDR3 nucleotides read TGTGCCAGCAGTTTGTCGGCAGTGGGCATCTGGGAGCTGTTTTTT. It codes for CASSLSAVGIWELFF.

V is TRBV11-2 and J is TRBJ2-1; TRBD2 agrees at 11 bases. V dropped 5 bases and J dropped 8; count of bases not matched to a gene: 11. Germline V gene data show CDR1 as SGHAT and CDR2 as FQNNGV. The CDR3 is 16 residues long. CDR3 nucleotide sequence: TGTGCCAGCAGCCCCGCTCGCACTAGCGGGAGCGATGAGCAGTTCTTC. The encoded protein is CASSPARTSGSDEQFF.

Note on this clone: The missing conserved phenylalanine or tryptophan at the end of this CDR3 makes a read error likely. The DNA is left out, because the CDR3 cannot be placed on it with certainty; the CDR3 is given as TCRdb lists it. The CDR3 here is CAWSSDTKDGYTV. The rearrangement uses TRBV30 and TRBJ1-2; the tabulated D call, TRBD1, remains unverified against the DNA. Germline loops: CDR1 GTSNPN, CDR2 SVGIG (reference sequence). The CDR3 region is 13 residues in length, termini included.

CDR3 sequence reads: CASSEASVNSPLHF. Here the CDR3 DNA reads TGTGCCAGCAGTGAAGCCAGTGTAAATTCACCCCTCCACTTT. The chain uses TRBV6-1 and TRBJ1-6; D is ambiguous. This CDR3 is built from 14 residues. Between the trimmed V and J ends, which lost 0 bases and 7 bases, there was a span of 7 bases. Germline V gene lookup returns CDR1 MNHNS and CDR2 SASEGT.

This chain joins TRBV20-1 and TRBJ1-1; the D gene is possibly TRBD1 (5 bases). CDR1 and CDR2 (germline): DFQATT, SNEGSKA (reference sequence). V was pared by 6 bases and J by 0 bases, with 11 bases between. The CDR3 extends over 13 amino acids. CDR3 protein: CSAHADMNTEAFF. DNA for the CDR3: TGCAGTGCCCACGCGGACATGAACACTGAAGCTTTCTTT.

Remarks on this clone: One end of the junction is discordant with germline, which a read error may explain. The CDR3 is CVSSRSGRPPWGNIQYF. The CDR3, as DNA: TGTGTCAGCAGCCGGTCTGGCCGACCTCCTTGGGGAAACATTCAGTACTTC. The rearrangement links TRBV6-1 to TRBJ2-4; D is unclear. The CDR3 is made up of 17 amino acids. Germline V CDR1 and CDR2: MNHNS, SASEGT.

This clone came up many times. The chain has TRBV2 and TRBJ1-1; weak D call: TRBD1 (5 bases). V was shortened by 6 bases and J by 3 bases, with 14 bases between the two germline ends. The CDR3 covers 14 residues. Per the germline V gene, CDR1 is SNHLY and CDR2 is FYNNEI. CDR3 region: CASRGQRWDTEAFF. In DNA form, the CDR3 reads TGTGCCAGCAGAGGACAACGATGGGACACTGAAGCTTTCTTT.

Comments on this clone: The junction and the germline gene differ at one end; a read error may be behind it. CDR3 protein: CASSYDGGGEQFF. The CDR3 nucleotides are TGTGCAAGCAGTTATGACGGGGGGGGTGAGCAGTTCTTC. The chain joins TRBV12-3 or TRBV12-4 to TRBJ2-1; the match to TRBD2 covers 8 bases. The length of the CDR3 is 13 residues.

This clone was observed a handful of times. The chain uses TRBV27 and TRBJ2-1; a possible D gene is TRBD2 (5 bases). CDR1 is MNHEY and CDR2 is SMNVEV in the germline V gene (reference sequence). Trimming cost V 9 bases and J 3 bases, with 15 bases left between them. The CDR3 has 14 residues. CDR3 in DNA: TGTGCCAGTAGAGGGTTTGTAGGCTACAATGAGCAGTTCTTC. It yields the protein CASRGFVGYNEQFF.

This clone came up a few times. The chain links TRBV19 to TRBJ2-1; 7 bases line up with TRBD2. The germline V gene encodes CDR1 LNHDA and CDR2 SQIVND (reference sequence). The CDR3 spans 13 residues. The trim removed 8 bases at V and 6 bases at J, leaving 7 bases unmatched. CDR3 bases: TGTGCCAGTGGGAGGGCCGGTGGCAATGAGCAGTTCTTC. As protein: CASGRAGGNEQFF.

There are a few counts of this clone. This chain connects TRBV6-1 to TRBJ2-7; perhaps TRBD1 as D (6 bases). Deletions cut 7 bases from V and 3 bases from J, with 16 bases between. This CDR3 region has 14 residues. Germline V gene sequence: CDR1 MNHNS, CDR2 SASEGT. CDR3 coding DNA: TGTGCCAGCACTAAGGGGGACAATAACTACGAGCAGTACTTC. Translating it yields CASTKGDNNYEQYF.

The chain joins TRBV18 to TRBJ1-2; no clear D. The germline CDR1 and CDR2 sequences are KGHSH and LQKENI. The CDR3 is 14 residues long. V lost 3 bases and J 1 base, leaving 9 bases between the germline ends. CDR3 bases: TGTGCCAGCTCACCTGGACCGAATAACTATGGCTACACCTTC. Encoded protein: CASSPGPNNYGYTF.

On this clone itself: This may be a read error: a much more frequent sequence differs by one nucleotide. This chain uses TRBV19 with TRBJ2-1; TRBD2 matches at 10 bases. The CDR3 runs 17 residues. The trim removed 0 bases at V and 6 bases at J, leaving 8 bases unmatched. Germline V gene sequence: CDR1 LNHDA, CDR2 SQIVND (reference sequence). CDR3 sequence reads: CASSIDRAAGGSNEQFF. The CDR3 DNA reads TGTGCCAGTAGTATAGATCGTGCAGCGGGAGGGTCCAATGAGCAGTTCTTC.

This clone was counted between two and nine times. CDR3: CASSLFWSGELFF. The CDR3 DNA sequence: TGTGCCAGCAGTTTATTTTGGTCCGGGGAGCTGTTTTTT. This sequence joins TRBV28 and TRBJ2-2; D gene unclear. The CDR3 consists of 13 residues. The V end lost 1 base, the J end lost 6 bases, and 6 bases lay between the germline ends. CDR1 and CDR2 (germline): MDHEN, SYDVKM.

This clone was picked up many times. This chain joins TRBV6-1 and TRBJ1-5; 7 nucleotides match TRBD1. Trimming removed 8 bases from V and 6 bases from J; junction bases left unmatched: 10. This CDR3 is built from 14 residues. Germline-derived CDR1 and CDR2 are MNHNS and SASEGT. Here the CDR3 DNA reads TGTGCCAGCTATACAGGGGACTTAGTTCAGCCCCAGCATTTT. Its translation: CASYTGDLVQPQHF.

In this sample, this clone turned up many times. V is TRBV7-9 and J is TRBJ2-7, with no clear D. Deletions cut 3 bases from V and 6 bases from J, with 12 bases between. Per germline, CDR1 SEHNR and CDR2 FQNEAQ (reference sequence). The CDR3 is 13 residues long. The CDR3 here is CASSFQPKGEQYF. CDR3 DNA sequence: TGTGCCAGCAGCTTCCAGCCGAAAGGCGAGCAGTACTTC.